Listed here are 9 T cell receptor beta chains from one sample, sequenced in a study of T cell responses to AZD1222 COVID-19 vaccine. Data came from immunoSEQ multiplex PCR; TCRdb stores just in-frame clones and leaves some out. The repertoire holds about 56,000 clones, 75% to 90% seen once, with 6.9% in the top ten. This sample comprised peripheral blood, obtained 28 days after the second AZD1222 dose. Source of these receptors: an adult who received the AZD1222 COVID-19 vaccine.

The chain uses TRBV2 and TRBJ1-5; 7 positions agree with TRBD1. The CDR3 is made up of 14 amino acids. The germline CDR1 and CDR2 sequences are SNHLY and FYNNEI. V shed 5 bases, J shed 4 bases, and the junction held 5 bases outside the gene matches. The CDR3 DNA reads TGTGCCAGCAGTTCCAGACAGGGAAATCAGCCCCAGCATTTT. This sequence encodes CASSSRQGNQPQHF.

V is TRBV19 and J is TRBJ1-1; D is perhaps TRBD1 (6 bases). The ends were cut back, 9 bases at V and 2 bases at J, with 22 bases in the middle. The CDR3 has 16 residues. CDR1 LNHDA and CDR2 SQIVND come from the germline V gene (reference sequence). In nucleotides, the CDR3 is TGTGCCAGCTTCCGGGGCAGGGGATTCGTTAACACTGAAGCTTTCTTT. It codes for CASFRGRGFVNTEAFF.

This chain's CDR3 is CASSLDGRGDTQYF. The CDR3 bases are TGTGCCAGCAGCTTAGATGGGAGGGGAGATACGCAGTATTTT. The chain uses TRBV11-3 and TRBJ2-3, with 7 bases identical to TRBD2. After removal of 0 bases from V and 5 bases from J, the junction contained 2 bases not matched to a gene. Looked up from germline, CDR1 is SGHNT and CDR2 is YENEEA. The CDR3 runs to 14 residues.

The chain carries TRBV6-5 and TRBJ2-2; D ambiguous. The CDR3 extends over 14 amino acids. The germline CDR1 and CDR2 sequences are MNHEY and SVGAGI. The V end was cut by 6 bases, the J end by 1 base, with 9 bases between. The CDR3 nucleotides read TGTGCCAGCAGCCCACAGAAGAACACCGGGGAGCTGTTTTTT. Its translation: CASSPQKNTGELFF.

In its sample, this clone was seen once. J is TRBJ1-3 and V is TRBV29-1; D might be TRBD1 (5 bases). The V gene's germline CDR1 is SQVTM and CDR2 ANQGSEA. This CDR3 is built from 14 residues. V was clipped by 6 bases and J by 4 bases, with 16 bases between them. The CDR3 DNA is TGCAGCGTCGCAGGGAAGACGGAGGGAAACACCATATATTTT. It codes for CSVAGKTEGNTIYF.

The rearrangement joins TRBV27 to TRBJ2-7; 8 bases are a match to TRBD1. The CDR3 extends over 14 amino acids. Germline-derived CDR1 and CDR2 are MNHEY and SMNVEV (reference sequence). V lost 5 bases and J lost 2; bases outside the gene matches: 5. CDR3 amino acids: CASSRDRLAYEQYF. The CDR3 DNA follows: TGTGCCAGCAGTCGGGACAGGTTGGCCTACGAGCAGTACTTC.

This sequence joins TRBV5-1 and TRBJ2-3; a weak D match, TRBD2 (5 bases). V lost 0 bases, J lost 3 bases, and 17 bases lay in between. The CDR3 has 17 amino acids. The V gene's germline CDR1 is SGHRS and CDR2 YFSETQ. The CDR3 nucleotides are TGCGCCAGCAGCTTGGCCCCTCTGGCGGGCGGGACAGATACGCAGTATTTT. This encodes CASSLAPLAGGTDTQYF.

The CDR3 sequence: CASRILGAGGEYGNQPQHF. The CDR3 coding sequence is TGTGCCAGCAGAATCTTAGGGGCAGGGGGTGAGTATGGCAATCAGCCCCAGCATTTT. The chain uses TRBV28 and TRBJ1-5; 7 nucleotides match TRBD1. CDR3 length: 19 residues. Germline V lookup: CDR1 MDHEN, CDR2 SYDVKM. The ends lost 6 bases at V and 2 bases at J; junction bases unmatched: 19.

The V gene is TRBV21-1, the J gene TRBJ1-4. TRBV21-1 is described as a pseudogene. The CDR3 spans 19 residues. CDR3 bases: TGTGCCAGCAGTACAGCGGGGCACTGCGTAGGTGCAACTAATGAAAAACTGTTTTTT. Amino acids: CASSTAGHCVGATNEKLFF.